This TCR beta chain was sequenced during a study of identical twins (dated by TCRdb to the mid-2010s). Study-level background: To test whether fetal clonotypes persist, the study used deep sequencing on TCR alpha and beta repertoires from monozygotic twins, unrelated adults of various ages, and cord blood. To rule out contamination, replicate twin experiments were performed at different times with different library preparation protocols. Broader findings and caveats from the paper: In monozygotic twins, recombination models systematically underestimated out-of-frame TCR alpha sharing, but the models matched the sharing seen between unrelated individuals. Compared with coincidental sharing between unrelated individuals, out-of-frame TCR alpha sequences shared between twins had an excess of sequences with low generation probability. Abundant cord blood beta clonotypes had fewer insertions, young adult naive repertoires showed a similar but weaker trend, and memory repertoires showed no such trend. A weaker excess of twin sharing was found in beta out-of-frame sequences because the signal-to-noise ratio was lowered by fewer shared sequences. Invariant T cells such as MAIT and iNKT could partly confound zero-insertion analyses, although diverse VJ usage argued against such confounding for most clonotypes. Because the same donors could not be followed over many years, the conclusions relied on cross-sectional statistical analysis.

Every donor was a healthy Caucasian. The twin cohort consisted of three pairs of female monozygotic twins, all aged roughly 18 to 30 years. Peripheral blood mononuclear cells were used as the source from which RNA for TCR libraries was isolated. This clonotype turned up a few times. This clone's antigen is unknown. No base quality information exists; no much larger clone differs at one position. To prepare the library, 5' RACE was applied. The sequencer listed for this sample is Illumina HiSeq 2000. Template switching introduced a universal primer binding site; the final cDNA contained a unique molecular identifier, enabling accurate counting of TCR cDNA molecules. Specific primers in the conserved constant-segment region were used to synthesize first-strand cDNA for the TCR alpha and beta chains. Each cDNA library was double barcoded, with a SMART-Mk sample barcode plus Illumina barcodes, to control for contamination. TruSeq adapter sequences and Illumina sample barcodes were added in two successive PCR steps. TCR alpha and beta cDNA libraries were sequenced on the Illumina HiSeq platform with custom primers. In the original analysis: Raw reads were processed with MiGEC to extract unique molecular identifiers, and MiXCR was used to determine CDR3 positions. For each individual, recombination models were inferred using an EM algorithm with the repgenHMM and IGoR tools. Shared clonotypes were analyzed with the tcR package in R, and sharing was normalized by the product of cloneset sizes. To study raw recombination free of thymic and clonal selection effects, out-of-frame nonproductive sequences were analyzed. TCRdb reanalyzed the raw reads on its own, using fastp at Q25 for trimming and MiXCR for clone calling, and kept in-frame beta chains. CDR3 protein duplicates are merged, each entry listing the most common genes and DNA. What appears here as the V and J calls and clone size reflects TCRdb's work, not the paper's. This sample is represented by some 760,000 distinct CDR3 sequences; around a sixth of them were singletons. The ten largest clones capture around 14% of the sample.

Between the V and J ends, shortened by 2 bases and 7 bases respectively, the junction contains 17 bases. The CDR3 sequence holds 15 residues, the cysteine and phenylalanine included. The retained sequence is limited to the CDR3, 45 bases, with the frame set at the first base. CDR1 and CDR2 are read off the germline V gene as SGHTA and FQGTGA. The same sample was also used in a study of T cells expressing NK-cell markers. From that second study: About 8 donors provided sorted CD3+CD56+NKG2C+, CD3+CD56+NKG2C- and CD3+CD56-NKG2C+ T-cell subsets, whose TCR beta-chain repertoires were profiled. Of the eight sequenced donors, seven were found to be HCMV-seropositive and one was found to be HCMV-seronegative. In several experiments an anti-gammadeltaTCR antibody was added to restrict sorting to alphabetaTCR-expressing T cells. For six donors, the dominant CD3+CD56+NKG2C+ clonotypes were among the top 10 CD8+ clonotypes and accounted for roughly 1.0-7.5% of CD8+ T cells. Those dominant clonotypes were again the most abundant among CD3+CD56-NKG2C+ cells in four donors, at 28.3-60.1%. It remained unclear whether the expanded NKG2C-expressing T cell clones were specific for HCMV antigens. Randomly selected healthy volunteers, three men and five women, were used as the eight sequenced donors. A commercial ELISA kit detecting HCMV-specific IgG in serum was used to determine HCMV serostatus. For five to seven donors, bulk peripheral blood T-cell repertoires were also sequenced from unsorted PBMC. MIGEC handled demultiplexing of the reads and grouping by UMI, while MiTCR was used to assemble and quantify clonotypes. To exclude erroneous sequences, any TCR cDNA sequence not supported by at least two reads was discarded. Downstream repertoire analysis used the tcR package, and clonotypes were matched across fractions by CDR3 nucleotide sequence plus V segment. Antigen specificity was annotated against VDJdb with VDJmatch, allowing one amino acid substitution in CDR3.

This sequence was found in a woman younger than 35 in good health. Source material: PBMCs. The chain is made from TRBV7-3 and TRBJ1-1, with the D gene call left open. The DNA sequence is TGTGCCAGCAGCTTATCTTTTGCCCTCGTCGGTGAAGCTTTCTTT. The translation is CASSLSFALVGEAFF.